What follows are 7 T cell receptor beta chains derived from one specimen sequenced in a study of T cell responses to AZD1222 COVID-19 vaccine. TCRdb's copy holds only in-frame clones and misses some; the assay was immunoSEQ multiplex PCR. The sample yields some 120,000 clones, approximately 84% seen once. Sequencing was performed on peripheral blood, taken on day 0 of AZD1222 vaccination. The receptor source for this set is an adult in good health.

This clone was counted only a few times. The rearrangement joins TRBV2 to TRBJ2-2; 8 bases match TRBD2. This CDR3 comprises 16 residues. The trim removed 2 bases at V and 2 bases at J, leaving 4 bases unmatched. Germline V lookup: CDR1 SNHLY, CDR2 FYNNEI. CDR3 in DNA: TGTGCCAGCAGTGAACAAGCGGGGGATAACACCGGGGAGCTGTTTTTT. The encoded protein is CASSEQAGDNTGELFF.

The chain recombines TRBV5-5 with TRBJ2-7; the D gene is possibly TRBD1 (6 bases). The germline V gene encodes CDR1 SGHKS and CDR2 YYEKEE (reference sequence). The CDR3 spans 14 residues. Trimming cost V 4 bases and J 4 bases, with 15 bases left between them. In DNA, the CDR3 is TGTGCCAGCAGCACACAGACAGGACTTTACGAGCAGTACTTC. Amino acids: CASSTQTGLYEQYF.

This clone was seen only once. V usage is TRBV3-1 (or the pseudogene TRBV3-2) and J usage is TRBJ1-3; 7 bases map to TRBD1. The V segment lost 3 bases and the J segment 7 bases; nucleotides outside the gene matches: 18. There are 18 residues in the CDR3. Germline V CDR1 and CDR2: LGHDT, YNNKEL (reference sequence). CDR3 sequence (DNA): TGTGCCAGCAGCCACGGTAGGGGGCCCTTCTGGCCGTTGAACACCATATATTTT. It yields the protein CASSHGRGPFWPLNTIYF.

The V and J genes are TRBV19 and TRBJ2-1; tentative D call: TRBD2 (5 bases). This CDR3 has 14 amino acids. Trimming removed 4 bases at V and 2 bases at J, with 9 bases between. Germline V gene sequence: CDR1 LNHDA, CDR2 SQIVND (reference sequence). CDR3 residues: CASSNAGPYNEQFF. In DNA form, the CDR3 reads TGTGCCAGTAGTAATGCGGGCCCCTACAATGAGCAGTTCTTC.

Comments on this clone: At one boundary the junction diverges from the germline segment, which might be a read error. The V call is TRBV28, the J call TRBJ2-2; 9 bases align to TRBD1. Germline V gene sequence: CDR1 MDHEN, CDR2 SYDVKM. The CDR3 consists of 16 residues. CDR3 loop: CASRPPWTGDTGELLF. The CDR3 DNA is TGTGCCAGCAGACCCCCTTGGACAGGGGACACCGGGGAGCTGCTTTTT.

The V gene is TRBV3-1 (or the pseudogene TRBV3-2), the J gene TRBJ2-7; D may be TRBD2 (5 bases). V dropped 5 bases and J dropped 4 bases, with 6 bases sitting between them. The CDR3 totals 11 residues. From germline, CDR1 is LGHDT and CDR2 YNNKEL (reference sequence). The CDR3 loop reads CASSGGYEQYF. DNA of the CDR3: TGTGCCAGCAGCGGAGGTTACGAGCAGTACTTC.

Worth noting for this clone: The sample has other DNA sequences that encode this CDR3 too. This sequence joins TRBV28 and TRBJ2-3, with D possibly being TRBD2 (7 bases). This CDR3 is built from 14 residues. V lost 2 bases and J 4 bases, leaving 10 bases between the germline ends. Germline-derived CDR1 and CDR2 are MDHEN and SYDVKM. CDR3 protein: CASSLGGAADTQYF. CDR3 DNA sequence: TGTGCCAGCAGTTTAGGGGGGGCGGCAGATACGCAGTATTTT. The variable domain in full, with the rest retrieved from reference TRBV28 and TRBJ2-3, is DVKVTQSSRYLVKRTGEKVFLECVQDMDHENMFWYRQDPGLGLRLIYFSYDVKMKEKGDIPEGYSVSREKKERFSLILESASTNQTSMYLCASSLGGAADTQYFGPGTRLTVL.